The rows below give T cell receptor beta chains drawn from one sample of a study of T-cell reconstitution after alpha-beta-depleted transplantation in children. TCRdb re-called the PCR reads with MiXCR, one entry per CDR3 protein. The sample holds fewer than 250,000 distinct CDR3 sequences, approximately 8% seen once. The sequencing here drew on PBMCs, mostly from graft donor cells, taken 180 days after TCRalphabeta/CD19-depleted stem cell transplant. Receptors were obtained from a male patient between 5 and 17 years old who had a stem cell transplant for acute lymphoblastic leukemia, so the T cells may come from the graft donor. Both conserved end residues are part of each CDR3. D genes are given only for firm matches. Rows may omit the clone size; those that give it use once, few, many or a size class.

clone_size	v_call	d_call	j_call	cdr3_aa	cdr3_nt
many	TRBV24-1	TRBD1	TRBJ2-7	CATSDPWTGNYEQYF	TGTGCCACCAGTGACCCCTGGACAGGGAATTACGAGCAGTACTTC
.	TRBV9	.	TRBJ2-3	CASSVEGGDTQYF	TGTGCCAGCAGCGTAGAGGGGGGGGATACGCAGTATTTT
many	TRBV7-9	TRBD2	TRBJ2-1	CASSLWASGGSYNEQFF	TGTGCCAGCAGCTTATGGGCTAGCGGGGGCTCCTACAATGAGCAGTTCTTC
many	TRBV10-3	TRBD1	TRBJ1-5	CAISEEDRENQPQHF	TGTGCCATCAGTGAGGAGGACAGGGAGAATCAGCCCCAGCATTTT
many	TRBV24-1	.	TRBJ2-2	CATSDPPPGELFF	TGTGCCACCAGTGACCCTCCCCCCGGGGAGCTGTTTTTT
many	TRBV20-1	TRBD2	TRBJ2-1	CSARDPLAGALQFF	TGCAGTGCTAGAGATCCGCTAGCGGGAGCCCTTCAGTTCTTC
few	TRBV13	.	TRBJ1-2	CASSLSRNTGHGYTF	TGTGCCAGCAGCTTAAGCAGGAACACAGGGCATGGCTACACCTTC
many	TRBV10-3	TRBD2	TRBJ2-5	CAISEFASGGQETQYF	TGTGCCATCAGTGAGTTCGCTAGCGGGGGTCAAGAGACCCAGTACTTC
many	TRBV6-5	.	TRBJ2-2	CASAQNPDLTGELFF	TGTGCCAGCGCTCAGAACCCCGATCTCACCGGGGAGCTGTTTTTT
.	TRBV5-5	TRBD2	TRBJ2-1	CAMSLISSGRALNRNEQFF	TGTGCCATGAGCTTGATCTCTAGCGGGAGGGCCCTCAATCGCAATGAGCAGTTCTTC
many	TRBV12-3/TRBV12-4	.	TRBJ1-4	CASSLARQKNEKLFF	TGTGCCAGCAGTTTAGCGCGACAGAAGAATGAAAAACTGTTTTTT
many	TRBV7-9	TRBD2	TRBJ2-5	CASSLAKRGAIIQYF	TGTGCCAGCAGCTTAGCCAAGCGGGGGGCCATCATCCAGTACTTC
many	TRBV10-3	TRBD1	TRBJ2-6	CAISESGTDKANVLTF	TGTGCCATCAGTGAGTCGGGGACAGATAAAGCCAACGTCCTGACTTTC
many	TRBV7-9	TRBD1	TRBJ2-7	CASSFPGTGGHEQYF	TGTGCCAGCAGCTTTCCCGGGACAGGGGGCCACGAGCAGTACTTC
many	TRBV7-8	.	TRBJ2-7	CASLWATDSYEQYF	TGTGCCAGTCTCTGGGCAACCGACTCCTACGAGCAGTACTTC
many	TRBV2	TRBD2	TRBJ2-5	CASSAKRGSPGQYF	TGTGCCAGCAGTGCAAAGCGGGGGTCCCCCGGCCAGTACTTC
many	TRBV20-1	.	TRBJ2-2	CSARAAELGTGELFF	TGCAGTGCTAGAGCCGCAGAGCTCGGCACCGGGGAGCTGTTTTTT
many	TRBV9	.	TRBJ2-1	CASSVRQSGAGYNEQFF	TGTGCCAGCAGCGTACGCCAATCGGGTGCCGGATACAATGAGCAGTTCTTC
many	TRBV6-5	.	TRBJ1-5	CASSYSQARNQPQHF	TGTGCCAGCAGTTACTCGCAGGCGCGCAATCAGCCCCAGCATTTT
.	TRBV6-6	.	TRBJ2-3	CASSPRKMDQLYF	TGTGCCAGCAGCCCCCGGAAGATGGACCAGCTGTATTTT
many	TRBV6-1	.	TRBJ1-4	CASSARDLEGNEKLFF	TGTGCCAGCAGTGCCAGGGATTTGGAGGGTAATGAAAAACTGTTTTTT
many	TRBV20-1	.	TRBJ2-1	CSAHPGPTYNEQFF	TGCAGTGCTCATCCAGGGCCCACCTACAATGAGCAGTTCTTC
many	TRBV5-1	.	TRBJ1-4	CASSLVPANEKLFF	TGCGCCAGCAGCTTGGTCCCAGCTAATGAAAAACTGTTTTTT
many	TRBV11-3	TRBD2	TRBJ2-1	CASSLLTSGGVIYNEQFF	TGTGCCAGCAGCTTACTGACTAGCGGGGGCGTAATCTACAATGAGCAGTTCTTC
many	TRBV6-2/TRBV6-3	.	TRBJ2-1	CASSQPGLEFF	TGTGCCAGCAGCCAACCAGGTCTTGAGTTCTTC
many	TRBV6-6	.	TRBJ2-2	CASSPRVAGELFF	TGTGCCAGCAGCCCCAGGGTGGCCGGGGAGCTGTTTTTT
many	TRBV12-3/TRBV12-4	TRBD1	TRBJ1-2	CASSLMAGGDYGYTF	TGTGCCAGCAGTTTAATGGCAGGGGGCGACTATGGCTACACCTTC
many	TRBV3-1	TRBD2	TRBJ2-7	CASSRISSGGIQYF	TGTGCCAGCAGCAGGATCAGTAGCGGGGGGATACAGTACTTC
many	TRBV20-1	TRBD2	TRBJ2-3	CSACSGGASDTQYF	TGCAGTGCTTGTAGCGGGGGGGCCTCAGATACGCAGTATTTT
.	TRBV5-4	.	TRBJ2-7	CASSFPPNYEQYF	TGTGCCAGCAGCTTTCCCCCTAACTACGAGCAGTACTTC
many	TRBV20-1	.	TRBJ2-5	CSASLKTTAQETQYF	TGCAGTGCTAGCCTTAAGACAACCGCCCAAGAGACCCAGTACTTC
many	TRBV7-8	.	TRBJ2-7	CASSLAPLYSGDSWYF	TGTGCCAGCAGCTTAGCTCCCCTCTATTCGGGGGACAGCTGGTACTTC
few	TRBV20-1	.	TRBJ1-5	CSARSGGGGFNQPQHF	TGCAGTGCTAGATCAGGTGGGGGGGGGTTCAATCAGCCCCAGCATTTT
many	TRBV6-5	TRBD2	TRBJ2-5	CASSYSGLAGGRGETQYF	TGTGCCAGCAGTTACTCGGGACTAGCGGGGGGGCGGGGAGAGACCCAGTACTTC
many	TRBV4-3	.	TRBJ1-4	CASSQQEEVNEKLFF	TGCGCCAGCAGCCAACAGGAGGAGGTTAATGAAAAACTGTTTTTT
many	TRBV14	.	TRBJ2-7	CASSHSSYEQYF	TGTGCCAGCAGCCACAGCTCCTACGAGCAGTACTTC
many	TRBV28	TRBD2	TRBJ2-5	CASRTSGSSETQYF	TGTGCCAGCAGGACTAGCGGGAGTTCGGAGACCCAGTACTTC
many	TRBV5-1	.	TRBJ2-1	CASSLTGAYNEQFF	TGCGCCAGCAGCCTGACCGGGGCCTACAATGAGCAGTTCTTC
many	TRBV10-3	.	TRBJ1-4	CAIRGTEGPKLFF	TGTGCCATCAGGGGGACCGAGGGGCCAAAACTGTTTTTT
.	TRBV20-1	TRBD2	TRBJ2-2	CSARDYFASGRLDTGELFF	TGCAGTGCTAGAGATTATTTCGCCAGCGGGAGATTGGACACCGGGGAGCTGTTTTTT
many	TRBV11-2	TRBD2	TRBJ2-1	CASSLRLAGGRFNEQFF	TGTGCCAGCAGCTTAAGACTAGCGGGGGGACGCTTCAATGAGCAGTTCTTC
many	TRBV18	TRBD1	TRBJ2-1	CASSQGQAQFF	TGTGCCAGCTCACAGGGACAGGCGCAGTTCTTC
many	TRBV3-1	.	TRBJ1-4	CASSQDLPARGGEKLFF	TGTGCCAGCAGCCAAGATCTGCCGGCCAGGGGAGGAGAAAAACTGTTTTTT
many	TRBV29-1	.	TRBJ2-3	CSVVVSTDTQYF	TGCAGCGTTGTTGTCAGCACAGATACGCAGTATTTT
many	TRBV18	.	TRBJ1-6	CASSPRVSRFAGDSPLHF	TGTGCCAGCTCACCACGAGTGAGTCGGTTCGCTGGGGATTCACCCCTCCACTTT
few	TRBV4-2	TRBD2	TRBJ2-1	CASSQEEGSGDYEQFF	TGTGCCAGCAGCCAAGAAGAGGGTAGCGGGGACTATGAGCAGTTCTTC
many	TRBV7-2	TRBD1	TRBJ2-7	CASRPLDRGFSYEQYF	TGTGCCAGCAGACCCCTCGACAGGGGGTTCTCCTACGAGCAGTACTTC
many	TRBV11-2	TRBD1	TRBJ2-1	CASSFRTGAEVIGQFF	TGTGCCAGCAGCTTCCGGACAGGGGCCGAGGTAATTGGGCAGTTCTTC
many	TRBV20-1	TRBD1	TRBJ2-7	CSASDGTGNHEQYF	TGCAGTGCTAGTGATGGGACAGGGAACCACGAGCAGTACTTC
many	TRBV12-3/TRBV12-4	TRBD1	TRBJ1-2	CASSSTGQVYGYTF	TGTGCCAGCAGCTCTACCGGACAGGTGTATGGCTACACCTTC
few	TRBV18	TRBD1	TRBJ2-7	CASSQERTGRAYEQYF	TGTGCCAGCTCTCAGGAGCGGACAGGGAGAGCCTACGAGCAGTACTTC
many	TRBV7-9	.	TRBJ2-5	CASSWPIRHPLETQYF	TGTGCCAGCAGCTGGCCGATCCGCCACCCTCTAGAGACCCAGTACTTC
many	TRBV20-1	.	TRBJ2-3	CSASSGRREHTNTQYF	TGCAGTGCTTCCTCCGGCCGCCGTGAACACACAAATACGCAGTATTTT
many	TRBV28	.	TRBJ2-3	CASSLLADTQYF	TGTGCCAGCAGTTTATTAGCAGATACGCAGTATTTT
many	TRBV11-2	TRBD2	TRBJ2-7	CASSLWTSGSSYEQYF	TGTGCCAGCAGCCTCTGGACTAGCGGGAGCTCCTACGAGCAGTACTTC
many	TRBV2	.	TRBJ2-3	CASSDPGTEDTQYF	TGTGCCAGCAGTGATCCTGGAACTGAAGATACGCAGTATTTT
many	TRBV4-1	.	TRBJ1-1	CASSQDGRAGNTEAFF	TGCGCCAGCAGCCAAGATGGAAGGGCGGGAAACACTGAAGCTTTCTTT